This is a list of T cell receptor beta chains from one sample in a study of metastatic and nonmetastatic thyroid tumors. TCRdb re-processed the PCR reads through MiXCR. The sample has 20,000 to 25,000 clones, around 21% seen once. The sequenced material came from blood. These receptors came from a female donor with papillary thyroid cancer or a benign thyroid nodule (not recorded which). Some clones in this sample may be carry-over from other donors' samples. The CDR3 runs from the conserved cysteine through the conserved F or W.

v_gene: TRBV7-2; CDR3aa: CASSLERVSYGYTF
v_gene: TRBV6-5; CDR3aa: CASSYSSGGGELFF
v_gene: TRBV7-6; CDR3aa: CASSSMGLAEASTDTQYF
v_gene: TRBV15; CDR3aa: CATSRDTLAGGPEDTQYF
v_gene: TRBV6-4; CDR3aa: CASSLTSGDQETQYF
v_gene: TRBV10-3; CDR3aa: CAISRSLNTEAFF
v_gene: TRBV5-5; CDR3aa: CASSRTNQETQYF
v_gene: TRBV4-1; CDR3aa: CASSQDVSGISNQPQHF
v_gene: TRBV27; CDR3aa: CASTSLKGRGLYEQFF
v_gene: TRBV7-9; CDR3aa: CASSPPGELFF
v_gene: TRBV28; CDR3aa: CASSLGVTLNTWELFF
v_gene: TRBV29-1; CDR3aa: CSVEDGGRTSPYNEQFF
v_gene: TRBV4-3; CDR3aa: CASSQVGLAGEQYF
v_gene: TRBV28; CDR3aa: CASTGTGGNYSYEQYF
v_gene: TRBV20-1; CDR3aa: CSAEPRGTLSYEQYF
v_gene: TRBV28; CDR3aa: CASRLTYLGSYEQHF
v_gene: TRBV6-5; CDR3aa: CASSYTSNTGEPFF
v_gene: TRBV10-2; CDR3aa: CASSVGANSYEQYF
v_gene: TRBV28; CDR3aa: CASRGGGRQPQHF
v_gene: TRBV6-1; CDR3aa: CASPSYNEQFF
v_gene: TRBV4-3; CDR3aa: CASSQAHRGNAEAFF
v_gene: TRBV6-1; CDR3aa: CASKGTDTEAFF
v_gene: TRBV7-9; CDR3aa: CASSSSGANYGYTF
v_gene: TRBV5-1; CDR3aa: CASSLVQGMNTEAFF
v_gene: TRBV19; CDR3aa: CASSIRQGGPEAFF
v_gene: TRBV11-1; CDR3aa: CASSLGLAGAVDTQYF
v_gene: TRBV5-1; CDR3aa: CASSLEASGGYEQYF
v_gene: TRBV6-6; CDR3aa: CASSYRGGWDRGPNTGELFF
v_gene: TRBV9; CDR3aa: CASSDGTQLNEQFF
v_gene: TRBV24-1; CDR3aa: CATSDPGSRSYEQYF
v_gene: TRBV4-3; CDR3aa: CASSSWTSAEQYF
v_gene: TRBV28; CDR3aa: CASSLVREVGYAYTF
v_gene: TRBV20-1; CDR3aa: CSASRRQGDTEAFF